This section outlines one T cell receptor (beta chain) sequence together with its context. What it recognizes is unknown. The entry originates in a study of EBV T-cell therapy then PD-1 blockade in nasopharyngeal carcinoma. The CDR3 extends over 15 amino acids. V lost 5 bases, J lost 7 bases, and 17 bases lay in between. From germline, CDR1 is LNHNV and CDR2 YYDKDF (reference sequence). Sequenced by immunoSEQ multiplex PCR; TCRdb stores in-frame clones only, minus some. The table has roughly 17,000 clones, approximately 83% seen once. Treatment reported: AdE1-LMPpoly-expanded autologous EBV-specific T-cell therapy followed by anti-PD-1 nivolumab.

Sequenced here: CD8+ T cells from blood, sampled at day 0 from a patient whose treatment included autologous EBV-specific T cells and nivolumab. The chain combines TRBV15 with TRBJ1-4; the D is unclear. The TCR was taken from a man aged 40-50 years with nasopharyngeal carcinoma. CDR3 amino acids: CATSLNRYRGEKLFF. The DNA for the CDR3 is TGTGCCACCAGCCTCAACCGATACCGGGGTGAAAAACTGTTTTTT.